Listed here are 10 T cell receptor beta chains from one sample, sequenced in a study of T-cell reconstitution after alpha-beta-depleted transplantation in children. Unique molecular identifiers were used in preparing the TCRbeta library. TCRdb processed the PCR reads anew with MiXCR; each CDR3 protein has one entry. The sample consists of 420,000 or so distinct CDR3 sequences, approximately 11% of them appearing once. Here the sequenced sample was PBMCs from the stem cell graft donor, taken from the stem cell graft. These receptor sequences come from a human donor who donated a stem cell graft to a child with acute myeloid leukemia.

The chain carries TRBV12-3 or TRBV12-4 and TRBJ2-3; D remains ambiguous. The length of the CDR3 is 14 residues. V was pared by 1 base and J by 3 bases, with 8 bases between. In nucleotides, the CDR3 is TGTGCCAGCAGTTTAGTACCAACGACAGATACGCAGTATTTT. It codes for CASSLVPTTDTQYF.

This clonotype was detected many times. CDR3 DNA sequence: TGCAGCGTTGAAGAGGGCAATCAGCCCCAGCATTTT. Its protein is CSVEEGNQPQHF. The chain uses TRBV29-1 and TRBJ1-5; no definite D call. Germline V gene lookup returns CDR1 SQVTM and CDR2 ANQGSEA. CDR3 length equals 12 residues. The V gene lost 0 bases and the J gene lost 2 bases, with 2 bases spanning the gap.

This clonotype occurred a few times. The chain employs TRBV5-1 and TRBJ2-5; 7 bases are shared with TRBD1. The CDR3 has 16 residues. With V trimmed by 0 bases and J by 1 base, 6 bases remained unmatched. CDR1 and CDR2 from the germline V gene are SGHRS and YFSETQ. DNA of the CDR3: TGCGCCAGCAGCTTGGCCTCAGGGACAGTCCAAGAGACCCAGTACTTC. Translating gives CASSLASGTVQETQYF. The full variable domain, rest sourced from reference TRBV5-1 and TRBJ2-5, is KAGVTQTPRYLIKTRGQQVTLSCSPISGHRSVSWYQQTPGQGLQFLFEYFSETQRNKGNFPGRFSGRQFSNSRSEMNVSTLELGDSALYLCASSLASGTVQETQYFGPGTRLLVL.

CDR3 sequence: CSVTGANTGELFF. Written as DNA, the CDR3 is TGCAGCGTTACGGGTGCGAACACCGGGGAGCTGTTTTTT. The genes are TRBV29-1 and TRBJ2-2; D gene uncertain. The V gene's germline CDR1 is SQVTM and CDR2 ANQGSEA. The CDR3 contains 13 residues. V shed 5 bases and J shed 0 bases, with 7 bases lying between them.

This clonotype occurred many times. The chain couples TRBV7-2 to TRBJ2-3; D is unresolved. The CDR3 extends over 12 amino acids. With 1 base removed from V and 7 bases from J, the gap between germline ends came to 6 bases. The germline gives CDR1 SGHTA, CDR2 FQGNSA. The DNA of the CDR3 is TGTGCCAGCAGCTTAGATCGTAATACGCAGTATTTT. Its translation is CASSLDRNTQYF.

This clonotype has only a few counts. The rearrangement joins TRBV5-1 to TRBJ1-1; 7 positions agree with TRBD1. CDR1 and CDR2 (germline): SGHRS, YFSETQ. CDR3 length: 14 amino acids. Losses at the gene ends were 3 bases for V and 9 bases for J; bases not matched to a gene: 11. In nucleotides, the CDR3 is TGCGCCAGCAGCTACTGGGGAGAGACAGGGAAAGCTTTCTTT. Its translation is CASSYWGETGKAFF.

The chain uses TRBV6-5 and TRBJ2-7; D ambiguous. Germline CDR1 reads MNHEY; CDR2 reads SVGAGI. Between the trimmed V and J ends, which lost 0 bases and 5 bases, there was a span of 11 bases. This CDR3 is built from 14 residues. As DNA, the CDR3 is TGTGCCAGCAGTTACTCGCACCTAGTCGACGAGCAGTACGTC. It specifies CASSYSHLVDEQYV.

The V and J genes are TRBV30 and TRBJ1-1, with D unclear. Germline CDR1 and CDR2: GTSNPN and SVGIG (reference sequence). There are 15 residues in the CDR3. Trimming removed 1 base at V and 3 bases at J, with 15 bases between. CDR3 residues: CAWSGGSLLDTEAFF. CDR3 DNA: TGTGCCTGGAGTGGGGGATCCTTGTTGGACACTGAAGCTTTCTTT.

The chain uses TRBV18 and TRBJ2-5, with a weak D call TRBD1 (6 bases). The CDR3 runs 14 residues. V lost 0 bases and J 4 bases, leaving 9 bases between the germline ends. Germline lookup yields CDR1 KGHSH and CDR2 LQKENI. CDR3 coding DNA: TGTGCCAGCTCACCACCGTGGGGGCGAGAGACCCAGTACTTC. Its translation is CASSPPWGRETQYF.

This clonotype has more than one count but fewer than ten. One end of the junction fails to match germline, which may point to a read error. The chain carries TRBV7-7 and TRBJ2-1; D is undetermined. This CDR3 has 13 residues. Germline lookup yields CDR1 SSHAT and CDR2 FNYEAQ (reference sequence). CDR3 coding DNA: TGTGCTAGCAGCTTAGATGTGGTGGGTGAGCAGTTCTTC. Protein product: CASSLDVVGEQFF.